This T cell receptor beta chain appears in the sequencing data of a study of cytomegalovirus exposure and HLA in healthy donors. General study results and limits: Immune exposure was documented only through CMV serostatus. Accurate HLA-A and HLA-B prediction from TCR beta sequences was reported for most subjects.

Donors were ostensibly healthy at sampling, although undocumented immune exposures were probable. This CDR3 is 13 amino acids long. CDR1 is SNHLY, CDR2 FYNNEI, per germline. The V and J ends lost 2 bases and 8 bases respectively, with 12 bases between them. Both 60 Vbeta primers and 13 Jbeta primers went into the PCR. Repertoires were generated with immunoSEQ multiplex PCR, while TCRdb's copy carries only in-frame clones and drops some. The table has about 120,000 clones, around 76% seen once; the top ten hold 9.5% to 15%. The table lists this clone with a few counts. Antigen: not known. The chain is built from TRBV2 and TRBJ1-2, with unresolved D. The receptor's source is a woman aged 40 to 50 in good health and CMV-seropositive. What was sequenced was PBMCs. CDR3: CASSEIGSWGYTF. The CDR3 DNA reads as TGTGCCAGCAGTGAAATAGGGAGTTGGGGCTACACCTTC.